The clone carrying this T cell receptor beta chain was detected once. The antigen is not known. Germline V gene data show CDR1 as MNHNY and CDR2 as SVGAGI (reference sequence). V lost 6 bases and J 3 bases, leaving 12 bases between the germline ends. The CDR3 consists of 13 residues. The primer mix had 60 Vbeta and 13 Jbeta primers. The assay was immunoSEQ multiplex PCR, and TCRdb's table has in-frame clones only and misses some. This table has roughly 190,000 clones, more than 75% appearing once. The data belong to a study of cytomegalovirus exposure and HLA in healthy donors. Study findings and constraints: Further analysis, carried out later, found HLA-associated TCR beta chains more clonally expanded than equally common other chains.

The sequence came from a woman between 50 and 59 years old in good health and CMV-seropositive. V usage is TRBV6-6 and J usage is TRBJ2-7; D unclear. The source material was PBMCs. The CDR3, as DNA: TGTGCCAGCAGCCCCCAGTCGAACTACGAGCAGTACTTC. This translates into CASSPQSNYEQYF.